The present T cell receptor (beta chain) was sequenced within a study of monozygotic twins with inflammatory bowel disease (dated by TCRdb to the late 2010s). With respect to the entire study: A total of 28 monozygotic twin pairs were included in the full study, comprising nine German pairs (four IBD-concordant, five IBD-discordant) and 19 IBD-discordant Danish pairs. The search for disease-associated traits relied mainly on comparing, within discordant pairs, IBD patients with their genetically identical healthy co-twins. Each individual had, on average, about 151 000 unique TCRalpha sequences and 181 000 unique TCRbeta sequences available for analysis.

According to the germline V gene, CDR1 reads SGHTA and CDR2 reads FQGNSA. Taken from cysteine to phenylalanine, the CDR3 has 15 residues. DNA is not recorded here. Study-wide conclusions, independent of this receptor: Because patients received different immunosuppressive treatments, the repertoires may have picked up extra background noise and variability between individuals. The analysis was unable to tell apart different T cell subtypes. No single strong signal or clonotype linked to IBD turned up in the results, so the idea that one exists was not supported. No difference in repertoire similarity was observed between concordant and discordant twins, possibly owing to limited statistical power. Measured by the inverse Simpson index, TCRbeta repertoire diversity was lower in IBD patients than in their healthy co-twins. Fewer clonotypes were shared with other individuals by IBD patients than by healthy twins, most markedly in patients showing signs of disease activity.

The library was produced with 5' RACE. The input for every TCR library was 3,500 to 4,000 ng of total RNA. For each sample, cDNA synthesis was carried out in eight separate reactions using SMARTScribe reverse transcriptase. During cDNA synthesis, template switching introduced unique molecular identifiers that contained a 6-nucleotide sample barcode. TCRalpha and TCRbeta cDNA was amplified in two nested PCRs of around 15 and 10 cycles, and bead purification was carried out after each PCR. Before amplification, the cDNA was treated with uracil DNA-glycosylase and purified using the QIAquick PCR purification kit. The second PCR was the step at which Illumina TruSeq-compatible adapters and sample-specific barcodes were added. TapeStation and Qubit were used to check library quality and concentration, and roughly 4.6 ng of each library was pooled. Pooled libraries were sequenced on an Illumina HiSeq2500 single-index Rapid Run with 2 x 100 bp reads and custom sequencing primers. On the authors' methods: PCR and sequencing errors were corrected by UMI-based consensus assembly using MiGEC version 1.2.6. V(D)J alignment, clonotype assembly and CDR3 extraction were performed with MiXCR version 2.1.1. To normalise gene usage, clonotype sharing and MAIT/NKT TCR abundance, the analysis used the top 1000, 10 000 and 20 000 clonotypes per sample. After downsampling to 27 000 UMIs, diversity was calculated as the inverse Simpson index using the vegan R package. Paired Mann-Whitney U tests were applied to discordant twin pairs, and Benjamini-Hochberg correction was used for multiple testing. Following TCRdb reprocessing, every CDR3 protein sequence forms one entry, and DNA is not provided. It is TCRdb's table, rather than the study itself, that gives the V and J calls and clone size. This sample's listing comprises fewer than 400,000 distinct CDR3 sequences. In total, the top ten clones hold more than 4.5% of the sample.

From each donor, a 2.5 ml peripheral blood sample was drawn into PAXgene tubes and stored at -80 degrees C. Total RNA was isolated from whole blood with the PAXgene blood miRNA kit on an automated QIAcube, without T cell sorting. Deep TCRalpha and TCRbeta repertoire profiling with unique molecular barcoding was performed on peripheral blood of monozygotic twin pairs concordant or discordant for inflammatory bowel disease. Smoking habits were recorded for all twin pairs, and individuals were classified as current, former or never smokers. Details on this clonotype: There is no known antigen for this receptor.

The sequence was collected from a human donor with ulcerative colitis or Crohn's disease, or a healthy co-twin of an affected twin (not recorded which). The specimen was blood. The rearranged chain carries TRBV7-2 and TRBJ1-1; without DNA, the TCRdb call of TRBD1 cannot be checked. The CDR3: CASSSQTGRNTEAFF.